This is a list of T cell receptor beta chains from one sample in a study of blood T cells in healthy people across ages. TCRdb re-analysed the 5' RACE reads in MiXCR, keeping a single row per CDR3 protein. This table has more than 1,000,000 distinct CDR3 sequences, about 25% appearing once. The same data also contributed to another study, on T cells of mothers and their children.

Sample: blood. The receptors derive from a girl aged 2 to 9 in good health. CDR3s include the opening cysteine and the closing phenylalanine or tryptophan.

j_call: TRBJ2-7; v_call: TRBV20-1; cdr3_length: 10; cdr3_aa: CSAVGNEQYF
j_call: TRBJ2-1; v_call: TRBV12-3/TRBV12-4; cdr3_length: 13; cdr3_aa: CASSHGSYNEQFF
j_call: TRBJ2-5; v_call: TRBV6-2/TRBV6-3; cdr3_length: 18; cdr3_aa: CASSYPGLAARGQETQYF
j_call: TRBJ1-2; v_call: TRBV29-1; cdr3_length: 13; cdr3_aa: CSVRNPDNYGYTF
j_call: TRBJ1-2; v_call: TRBV24-1; cdr3_length: 13; cdr3_aa: CATSDLPGDGYTF
j_call: TRBJ2-4; v_call: TRBV5-6; cdr3_length: 18; cdr3_aa: CASSPAQTGTVHWDIQYF
j_call: TRBJ1-1; v_call: TRBV6-5; cdr3_length: 15; cdr3_aa: CASSYTDGGGTEAFF
j_call: TRBJ2-2; v_call: TRBV6-1; cdr3_length: 16; cdr3_aa: CASSPSGLAETGELFF
j_call: .; v_call: TRBV7-8; cdr3_length: 16; cdr3_aa: CASSPERLEARETQYF
j_call: TRBJ2-1; v_call: TRBV5-5; cdr3_length: 13; cdr3_aa: CASMFGGYNEQFF
j_call: TRBJ1-6; v_call: TRBV5-5; cdr3_length: 17; cdr3_aa: CASSLGAGILSNSPLHF
j_call: TRBJ1-1; v_call: TRBV12-3/TRBV12-4; cdr3_length: 13; cdr3_aa: CASSLVGPTEAFF
j_call: TRBJ2-3; v_call: TRBV14; cdr3_length: 19; cdr3_aa: CASSQDIGLAGVWTDTQYF
j_call: TRBJ1-2; v_call: TRBV7-2; cdr3_length: 16; cdr3_aa: CASSLAPWGASYGYTF
j_call: TRBJ2-3; v_call: TRBV9; cdr3_length: 15; cdr3_aa: CASSEGGQGWDTQYF
j_call: TRBJ2-7; v_call: TRBV7-2; cdr3_length: 11; cdr3_aa: CASSRRGEQYF
j_call: TRBJ2-2; v_call: TRBV5-6; cdr3_length: 12; cdr3_aa: CASSLPVGELFF